A single sample is the source of the 20 T cell receptor beta chains below, sequenced in a study of human T cells and chemical hapten exposure. From the RACE reads, TCRdb called clonotypes with MiXCR, one entry per CDR3 protein. The sample yields under 450,000 distinct CDR3 sequences, about 6.3% seen once. Time point in this sample: patch test 2, 6 weeks after DPC sensitization. Treatment here: therapeutic diphenylcyclopropenone sensitization with weekly scalp DPC. The sequencing here drew on whole blood, taken in connection with sensitization to the hapten diphenylcyclopropenone (DPC). The receptors stem from a woman aged 18-35 years with alopecia areata. Some clones in this sample may be carry-over from other donors' samples.

In its sample, this clonotype was seen many times. The chain recombines TRBV6-2 or TRBV6-3 with TRBJ1-1, with 9 bases lining up with TRBD1. J lost 4 bases, V lost 7 bases, and 16 bases had no gene match. The germline gives CDR1 MNHEY, CDR2 SVGEGT. The CDR3 length is 17 residues. This CDR3 is CASTHPRDREGGTEAFF. CDR3 nucleotide sequence: TGTGCCAGCACCCATCCCCGGGACAGGGAGGGTGGCACTGAAGCTTTCTTT.

This chain joins TRBV20-1 and TRBJ2-7; D remains unclear. Germline CDR1 reads DFQATT; CDR2 reads SNEGSKA (reference sequence). The CDR3 has 12 amino acids. The V gene lost 0 bases and the J gene lost 2 bases, with 5 bases spanning the gap. The CDR3 region has the DNA TGCAGTGCTAGAGACGGAACCTACGAGCAGTACTTC. This gives the protein CSARDGTYEQYF.

This clonotype was recorded many times. The chain recombines TRBV7-2 with TRBJ1-6; weak D call: TRBD1 (5 bases). Deletions cut 5 bases from V and 9 bases from J, with 17 bases between. CDR1 and CDR2 (germline): SGHTA, FQGNSA. CDR3 length equals 15 residues. Here the CDR3 reads CASSPPAGLGSPLHF. In DNA, the CDR3 is TGTGCCAGCAGCCCACCAGCAGGGTTAGGTTCACCCCTCCACTTT.

This clonotype was seen many times. The rearrangement links TRBV6-4 to TRBJ1-5; D is uncertain. This CDR3 contains 13 residues. Trimming stripped 8 bases from V and 11 bases from J, with 19 bases between. From germline, CDR1 is MRHNA and CDR2 SNTAGT. The CDR3, as DNA: TGTGCCAGCGGGGAAGAAGGGAGGTGGTCCCAGCATTTT. It yields the protein CASGEEGRWSQHF.

The table lists this clonotype with a few counts. This chain connects TRBV20-1 to TRBJ2-1; 8 bases map to TRBD2. Germline lookup yields CDR1 DFQATT and CDR2 SNEGSKA (reference sequence). The ends lost 3 bases at V and 6 bases at J; junction bases unmatched: 1. This CDR3 is 12 amino acids long. CDR3 sequence (DNA): TGCAGTGCTAGCACTAGCGGCAATGAGCAGTTCTTC. Its translation: CSASTSGNEQFF.

This clonotype was detected only a few times. This sequence joins TRBV20-1 and TRBJ2-7; no definite D call. V was pared by 0 bases and J by 2 bases, with 11 bases between. Germline V gene lookup returns CDR1 DFQATT and CDR2 SNEGSKA (reference sequence). This CDR3 has 14 amino acids. Here the CDR3 DNA reads TGCAGTGCTAGAGATACCGGCCAAACCTACGAGCAGTACTTC. It is translated as CSARDTGQTYEQYF.

The gene calls are TRBV28 and TRBJ2-3, with 7 bases aligning to TRBD1. The CDR3 covers 15 residues. CDR1 and CDR2 (germline): MDHEN, SYDVKM. V was pared by 8 bases and J by 2 bases, with 10 bases of the junction left unmatched. CDR3: CASQTDRSHTDTQYF. In DNA form, the CDR3 reads TGTGCCAGCCAGACGGACAGGAGCCACACAGATACGCAGTATTTT.

This clonotype came up a few times. The chain employs TRBV7-2 and TRBJ2-5, with D unresolved. V dropped 1 base and J dropped 4 bases, with 7 bases sitting between them. Germline assignment: CDR1 SGHTA and CDR2 FQGNSA. The length of the CDR3 is 13 residues. This CDR3 reads CASSLVQRETQYF. The CDR3 nucleotides are TGTGCCAGCAGCTTAGTCCAAAGAGAGACCCAGTACTTC.

This clonotype came up many times. The chain has TRBV7-2 and TRBJ1-3, with 7 bases that match TRBD1. This CDR3 contains 15 residues. V shed 5 bases and J 1 base; nucleotides not matched to a gene: 5. Germline V gene lookup returns CDR1 SGHTA and CDR2 FQGNSA. This CDR3 reads CASSRDRQSGNTIYF. CDR3 nucleotide sequence: TGTGCCAGCAGCCGGGACAGACAATCTGGAAACACCATATATTTT.

This clonotype was counted ten times or more. This chain uses TRBV27 with TRBJ1-6; unclear D gene. CDR3 length equals 15 residues. Germline CDR1 and CDR2: MNHEY and SMNVEV (reference sequence). The ends were cut back, 3 bases at V and 4 bases at J, with 10 bases in the middle. The CDR3 coding sequence is TGTGCCAGCAGTTTCAAGAAAACGTATAATTCACCCCTCCACTTT. Translation gives CASSFKKTYNSPLHF.

This clonotype was detected ten times or more. The J gene is TRBJ1-4, the V gene TRBV4-2, with D unclear. Trimming took 0 bases from V and 0 from J, leaving 2 bases between them. Germline V gene data show CDR1 as LGHNA and CDR2 as YNFKEQ. There are 14 residues in the CDR3. The CDR3 loop reads CASSQDTTNEKLFF. The DNA of the CDR3 is TGTGCCAGCAGCCAAGACACAACTAATGAAAAACTGTTTTTT.

This clonotype was picked up a small number of times. The CDR3 DNA is TGTGCCAGCAGCTTAGCGCGGTCGGTAGGGGTCCGTTACAATGAGCAGTTCTTC. This gives the protein CASSLARSVGVRYNEQFF. The chain recombines TRBV7-9 with TRBJ2-1; D may be TRBD1 (5 bases). Germline V lookup: CDR1 SEHNR, CDR2 FQNEAQ (reference sequence). This CDR3 region has 18 residues. V was shortened by 0 bases and J by 4 bases, with 19 bases between the two germline ends.

Only a few counts were recorded for this clonotype. The chain employs TRBV5-1 and TRBJ1-4; D unresolved. Germline V gene sequence: CDR1 SGHRS, CDR2 YFSETQ. The CDR3 is 14 amino acids. Trimming took 0 bases from V and 8 from J, leaving 11 bases between them. The CDR3 coding sequence is TGCGCCAGCAGCTTGGGACCCGGCGGCGAAAAACTGTTTTTT. This codes for CASSLGPGGEKLFF.

This clonotype has a count of ten or more. J is TRBJ1-1 and V is TRBV11-3; 8 bases map to TRBD1. V shed 1 base, J shed 7 bases, and the junction held 20 bases outside the gene matches. CDR1 and CDR2 from the germline V gene are SGHNT and YENEEA. The CDR3 spans 19 residues. CDR3 DNA sequence: TGTGCCAGCAGCTTAGCATGTCGGAAGGACAGGGAAGAATTTGGTGAAGCTTTCTTT. It encodes CASSLACRKDREEFGEAFF.

There are many counts of this clonotype. The chain has TRBV7-9 and TRBJ1-2, with 8 bases fitting TRBD1. Unmatched junction bases numbered 13, after V lost 7 bases and J lost 6 bases. The CDR3 covers 15 residues. Germline V CDR1 and CDR2: SEHNR, FQNEAQ (reference sequence). The DNA for the CDR3 is TGTGCCAGCACCGGGGGGGACAGGCTACTGGATGGCTACACCTTC. It specifies CASTGGDRLLDGYTF.

This clonotype was seen repeatedly, ten times or more. The rearrangement uses TRBV7-6 and TRBJ1-1; D is perhaps TRBD1 (6 bases). This CDR3 has 17 amino acids. V was cut by 4 bases and J by 1 base, with 19 bases left in between. Germline CDR1 SGHVS, CDR2 FNYEAQ. For the CDR3, the DNA is TGTGCCAGCAGCTCTCCCGGGACACTTAGCCCGAACACTGAAGCTTTCTTT. As protein: CASSSPGTLSPNTEAFF.

The chain joins TRBV24-1 to TRBJ2-2; 7 nucleotides align to TRBD1. The CDR3 has 17 residues. V shed 3 bases and J 0 bases; nucleotides not matched to a gene: 6. The germline gives CDR1 KGHDR, CDR2 SFDVKD. The CDR3 DNA is TGTGCCACCAGTGATCAAACCGGGACAGCGAACACCGGGGAGCTGTTTTTT. It encodes CATSDQTGTANTGELFF.

Only a few counts were recorded for this clonotype. The genes are TRBV7-2 and TRBJ1-4, with D unresolved. Trimming stripped 1 base from V and 14 bases from J, with 14 bases between. CDR1 and CDR2 from the germline V gene are SGHTA and FQGNSA. The CDR3 contains 13 residues. CDR3 DNA sequence: TGTGCCAGCAGCTTAGATCTACGCGGATGGCTGTTTTTT. Residues: CASSLDLRGWLFF.

This clonotype has just a few counts. The chain joins TRBV20-1 to TRBJ1-2, with D maybe TRBD1 (5 bases). Looked up from germline, CDR1 is DFQATT and CDR2 is SNEGSKA (reference sequence). The CDR3 consists of 15 residues. With 5 bases removed from V and 0 bases from J, the gap between germline ends came to 16 bases. CDR3: CSAPGPHWANYGYTF. CDR3 nucleotides: TGCAGTGCTCCGGGACCACATTGGGCTAACTATGGCTACACCTTC.

V and J are TRBV18 and TRBJ2-7; 7 bases agree with TRBD1. The V and J ends lost 2 bases and 0 bases, in that order; junction bases with no gene match: 4. The length of the CDR3 is 15 residues. The V gene's germline CDR1 is KGHSH and CDR2 LQKENI. CDR3 protein: CASSPGRGISYEQYF. The CDR3 nucleotides are TGTGCCAGCTCACCAGGCAGGGGGATCTCCTACGAGCAGTACTTC.